Sequencing of this T cell receptor (beta chain) was carried out in a study of T cell responses to AZD1222 COVID-19 vaccine. The wider study: Samples with a second dose at about 4 or about 12 weeks were pooled together. Study-level findings and limits: Spike-specific TCR breadth rose after two AZD1222 doses, and depth rose as well. There were mostly white British donors and more females than males, and clonal diversity was possibly underestimated. It was only a handful of AZD1222 recipients who were seropositive at baseline.

Germline V gives CDR1 SGHRS, CDR2 YFSETQ. The CDR3 runs 14 residues. The V end was cut by 2 bases, the J end by 2 bases, with 10 bases between. About this clone: Its antigen is as yet unknown.

The repertoire was sequenced with immunoSEQ multiplex PCR; TCRdb's copy has only in-frame clones and lacks some. The sample has 150,000 or so clones, roughly nine tenths seen once. The TCR originated in an adult in good health. Material: peripheral blood, obtained on day 0 of AZD1222 vaccination. The chain carries TRBV5-1 and TRBJ1-1, with a possible D match to TRBD1 (5 bases). CDR3: CASSFRALNTEAFF. As DNA, the CDR3 is TGCGCCAGCAGCTTCAGGGCCCTAAACACTGAAGCTTTCTTT.